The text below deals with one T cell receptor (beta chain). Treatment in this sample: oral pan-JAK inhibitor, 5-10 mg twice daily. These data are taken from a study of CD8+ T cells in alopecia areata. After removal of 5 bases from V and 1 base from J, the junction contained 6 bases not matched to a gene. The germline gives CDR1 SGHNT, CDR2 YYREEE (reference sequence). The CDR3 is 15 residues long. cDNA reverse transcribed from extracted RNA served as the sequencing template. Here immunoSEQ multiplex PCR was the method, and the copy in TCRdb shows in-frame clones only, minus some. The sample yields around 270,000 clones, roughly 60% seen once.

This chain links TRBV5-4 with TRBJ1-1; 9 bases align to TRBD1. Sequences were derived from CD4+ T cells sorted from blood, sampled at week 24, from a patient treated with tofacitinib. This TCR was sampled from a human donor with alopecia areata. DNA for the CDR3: TGTGCCAGCAGTGGACAGGGGCCGTGGAACACTGAAGCTTTCTTT. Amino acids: CASSGQGPWNTEAFF.